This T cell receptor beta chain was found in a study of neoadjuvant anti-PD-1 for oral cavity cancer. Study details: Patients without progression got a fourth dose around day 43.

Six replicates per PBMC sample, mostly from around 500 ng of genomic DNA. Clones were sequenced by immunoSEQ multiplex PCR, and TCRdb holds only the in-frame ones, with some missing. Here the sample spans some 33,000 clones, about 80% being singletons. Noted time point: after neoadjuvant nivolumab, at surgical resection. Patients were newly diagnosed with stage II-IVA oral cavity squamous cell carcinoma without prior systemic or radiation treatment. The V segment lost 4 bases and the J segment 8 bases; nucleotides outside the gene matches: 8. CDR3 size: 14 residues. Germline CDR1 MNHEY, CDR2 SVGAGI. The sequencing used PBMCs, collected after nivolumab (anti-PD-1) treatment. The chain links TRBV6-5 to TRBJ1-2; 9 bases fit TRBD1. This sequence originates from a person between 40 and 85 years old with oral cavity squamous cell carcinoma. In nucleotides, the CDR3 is TGTGCCAGCAGTTCCCTGGACAGGGGACGCGGCTACACCTTC. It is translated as CASSSLDRGRGYTF.